The rows below give T cell receptor beta chains drawn from one sample of a study of breast tumors, draining lymph nodes, adjacent tissues. MiXCR, applied by TCRdb to the multiplex PCR reads, yields one record per CDR3 protein. The data contain around 250,000 distinct CDR3 sequences, about 34% of them seen just once; the ten biggest clones take up about 3.3%. Source material: axillary lymph node tissue. The receptors shown here come from a female donor with breast cancer. Some clones in this sample may be carry-over from other donors' samples. Each CDR3 is given without its conserved first and last residue.

v_call	j_call	cdr3_aa
TRBV5-6	TRBJ1-4	ASSFGQGFNKKLF
TRBV3-1	TRBJ2-2	ASSQGPTSGSELF
TRBV7-2	TRBJ1-3	ARSLGQGASSGNPIY
TRBV7-9	TRBJ1-2	ASSLALSGTGGYGYT
TRBV6-6	TRBJ2-1	ASSSKPLAGGNEQF
TRBV9	TRBJ2-7	ASSKDRQNEQY
TRBV20-1	TRBJ2-2	SARTGIHTGELF
TRBV10-1	TRBJ2-7	ASSEAGKDGYEQY
TRBV2	TRBJ1-6	ASSYPPGTGSD
TRBV20-1	TRBJ2-5	SARVDRGRDTGETQY
TRBV29-1	TRBJ2-5	SSELAGVRETQY
TRBV7-8	TRBJ2-7	ASSLVGGYEQY
TRBV2	TRBJ2-2	ASRGNRGTTGELF
TRBV11-2	TRBJ2-3	ASSLARPGTGGRVDTQY
TRBV6-1	TRBJ1-5	ASSEYRGSGQPQH
TRBV2	TRBJ1-6	ASSLMGRRENSPLH
TRBV7-6	TRBJ1-4	ASSPNPIYREGTNEKLF
TRBV5-1	TRBJ2-1	ASSLDEQF
TRBV4-2	TRBJ2-1	ASSRQGGYNEQF
TRBV28	TRBJ2-2	ASRVQGGGELF
TRBV19	TRBJ2-3	ASSSLGTSGFTDTQY
TRBV6-1	TRBJ2-7	ASKALVDGYEQY
TRBV20-1	TRBJ1-2	SASGDRGSEGYT
TRBV19	TRBJ2-1	ASSIKRTSGSNGNEQF
TRBV5-1	TRBJ2-2	ASSSGLAGNTGELF
TRBV2	TRBJ2-7	ASRDLTFSGRRDYEQY
TRBV7-8	TRBJ2-5	ASSLGEELQETQY
TRBV5-1	TRBJ2-2	ASSLRFANTGELF
TRBV20-1	TRBJ2-1	SAGDYNNEQF
TRBV3-1	TRBJ2-2	ASHRTGNTGELF
TRBV18	TRBJ2-5	ASSPDRARETQY
TRBV7-7	TRBJ1-4	ASSPGQGVGNEKLF